This T cell receptor (beta chain) was found in a study of cytomegalovirus exposure and HLA in healthy donors. Study-level findings and limits: Rarity marked most TCR sequences, yet some public TCRs occurred in many donors.

The study ran its PCR with 60 Vbeta and 13 Jbeta primers. Per the original data handling: In a later analysis, of about 80 million unique beta chains, about 12 million appeared in at least two donors. TCRdb's copy holds only in-frame clones and misses some; the assay was immunoSEQ multiplex PCR. That table supplies the V and J calls and clone size; D and trimming were determined from the DNA. The repertoire holds around 150,000 clones, with less than 80% as singletons. With regard to this clone: What it recognizes is unknown.

What was sequenced was PBMCs. This receptor was identified in a female donor in good health and CMV-seropositive.

In nucleotides, the CDR3 is TGCGCCAGCAGCCCCCTAGCGACTAGCACAGATACGCAGTATTTT. Its protein is CASSPLATSTDTQYF. V is TRBV4-1 and J is TRBJ2-3, with a weak D call TRBD2 (6 bases). The CDR3 is made up of 15 amino acids. Trimming stripped 4 bases from V and 0 bases from J, with 11 bases between. Germline V gene data show CDR1 as MGHRA and CDR2 as YSYEKL.